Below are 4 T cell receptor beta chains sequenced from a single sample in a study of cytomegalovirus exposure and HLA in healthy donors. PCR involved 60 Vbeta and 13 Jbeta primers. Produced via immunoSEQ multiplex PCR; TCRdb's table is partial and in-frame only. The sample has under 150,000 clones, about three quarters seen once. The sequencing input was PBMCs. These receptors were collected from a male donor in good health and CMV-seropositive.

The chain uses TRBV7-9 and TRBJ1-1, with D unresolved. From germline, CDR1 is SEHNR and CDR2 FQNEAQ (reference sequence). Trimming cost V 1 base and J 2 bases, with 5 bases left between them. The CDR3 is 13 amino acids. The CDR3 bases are TGTGCCAGCAGCTTAGAAGCTAACACTGAAGCTTTCTTT. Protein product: CASSLEANTEAFF.

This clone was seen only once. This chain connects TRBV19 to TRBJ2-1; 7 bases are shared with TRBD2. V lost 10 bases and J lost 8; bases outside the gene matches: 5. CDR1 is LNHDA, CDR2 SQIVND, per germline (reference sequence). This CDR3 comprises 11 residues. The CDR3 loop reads CATTGGYEQFF. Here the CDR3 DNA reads TGTGCCACCACCGGGGGGTATGAGCAGTTCTTC.

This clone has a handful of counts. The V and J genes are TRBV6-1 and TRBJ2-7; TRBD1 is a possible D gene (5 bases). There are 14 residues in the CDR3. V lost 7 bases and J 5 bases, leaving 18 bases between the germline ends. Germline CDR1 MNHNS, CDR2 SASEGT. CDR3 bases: TGTGCCAGCAACTCAGGGATCTGGGTCGACGAGCAGTACTTC. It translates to CASNSGIWVDEQYF.

CDR3 sequence: CASSQAVTAPNTEAFF. The CDR3 DNA sequence: TGTGCCAGCAGCCAAGCGGTCACAGCTCCGAACACTGAAGCTTTCTTT. This rearrangement joins TRBV4-2 to TRBJ1-1; no definite D call. The CDR3 is 16 amino acids. Germline V gene data show CDR1 as LGHNA and CDR2 as YNFKEQ. V was trimmed by 1 base and J by 1 base, leaving 13 bases between them.